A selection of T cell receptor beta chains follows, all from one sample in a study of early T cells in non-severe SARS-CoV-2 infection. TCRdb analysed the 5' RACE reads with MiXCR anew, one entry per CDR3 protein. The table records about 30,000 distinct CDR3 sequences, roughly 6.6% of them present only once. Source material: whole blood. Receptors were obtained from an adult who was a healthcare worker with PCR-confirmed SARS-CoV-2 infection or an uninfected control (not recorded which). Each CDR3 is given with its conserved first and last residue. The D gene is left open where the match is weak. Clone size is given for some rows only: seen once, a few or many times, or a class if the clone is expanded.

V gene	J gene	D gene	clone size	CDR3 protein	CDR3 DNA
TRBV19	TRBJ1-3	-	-	CASSTTFSGNTIYF	TGTGCCAGTAGTACTACCTTCTCTGGAAACACCATATATTTT
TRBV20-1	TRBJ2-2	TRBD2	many	CSASSGSVSTGELFF	TGCAGTGCTAGTAGCGGGAGTGTGAGCACCGGGGAGCTGTTTTTT
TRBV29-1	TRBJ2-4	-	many	CSVAVLRGSLAKNIQYF	TGCAGCGTTGCCGTGCTTCGCGGCTCCTTAGCCAAAAACATTCAGTACTTC
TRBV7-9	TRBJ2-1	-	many	CASSRDLGTFF	TGTGCCAGCAGCAGGGATCTGGGGACGTTCTTC
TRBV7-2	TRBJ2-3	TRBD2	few	CASSLAYGRGGVDTQYF	TGTGCCAGCAGCTTAGCGTACGGGCGGGGGGGAGTTGATACGCAGTATTTT
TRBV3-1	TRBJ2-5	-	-	CASSQAEAQYF	TGTGCCAGCAGCCAAGCTGAGGCCCAGTACTTC
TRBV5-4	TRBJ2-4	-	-	CASSLAGARVKNIQYF	TGTGCCAGCAGCTTGGCGGGGGCGCGGGTCAAAAACATTCAGTACTTC
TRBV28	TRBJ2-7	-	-	CASVSSSYEQYF	TGTGCCAGCGTCTCCTCCTCCTACGAGCAGTACTTC
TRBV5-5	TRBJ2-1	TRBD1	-	CASSRDRAIYNEQFF	TGTGCCAGCAGCCGGGACAGGGCCATCTACAATGAGCAGTTCTTC
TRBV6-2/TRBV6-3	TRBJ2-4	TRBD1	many	CASSQTGTKNIQYF	TGTGCCAGCAGCCAGACAGGGACAAAAAACATTCAGTACTTC
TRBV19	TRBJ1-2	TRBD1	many	CASSVSGTGANYGYTF	TGTGCCAGTAGTGTCTCCGGGACAGGGGCTAACTATGGCTACACCTTC
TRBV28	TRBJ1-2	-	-	CASSLGSYGYTF	TGTGCCAGCAGTTTGGGGAGTTATGGCTACACCTTC
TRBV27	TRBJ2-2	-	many	CASSLSSANTGELFF	TGTGCCAGCAGTTTGTCCTCGGCAAACACCGGGGAGCTGTTTTTT
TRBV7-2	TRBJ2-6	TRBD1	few	CASSRDSSPGANVLTF	TGTGCCAGCAGTCGGGACAGCTCCCCTGGGGCCAACGTCCTGACTTTC
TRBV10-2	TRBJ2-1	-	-	CASRALGEQFF	TGCGCCAGCCGCGCTCTCGGGGAGCAGTTCTTC
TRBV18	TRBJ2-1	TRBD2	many	CASSPLSGGAGEQFF	TGTGCCAGCTCACCACTAAGCGGGGGGGCTGGTGAGCAGTTCTTC
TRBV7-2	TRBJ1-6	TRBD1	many	CASSYGQGTSPLHF	TGTGCCAGCAGCTATGGACAGGGGACTTCACCCCTCCACTTT
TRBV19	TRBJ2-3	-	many	CASSIGTGEHTQYF	TGTGCCAGTAGTATTGGGACCGGAGAGCATACGCAGTATTTT
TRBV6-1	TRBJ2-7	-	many	CASSGGVTLSLEQYF	TGTGCCAGCAGCGGCGGGGTCACTCTCTCTCTCGAGCAGTACTTC
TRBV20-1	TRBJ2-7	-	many	CSARLAHSEQYF	TGCAGTGCTAGATTGGCCCATTCGGAGCAGTACTTC
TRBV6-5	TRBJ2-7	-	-	CASSYSISVGASYEKYF	TGTGCCAGCAGTTACTCGATCTCGGTAGGAGCTTCCTACGAGAAGTACTTC
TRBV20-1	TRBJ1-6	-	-	CSATGQGRGALHF	TGCAGTGCCACGGGACAAGGGAGGGGAGCCCTCCACTTT